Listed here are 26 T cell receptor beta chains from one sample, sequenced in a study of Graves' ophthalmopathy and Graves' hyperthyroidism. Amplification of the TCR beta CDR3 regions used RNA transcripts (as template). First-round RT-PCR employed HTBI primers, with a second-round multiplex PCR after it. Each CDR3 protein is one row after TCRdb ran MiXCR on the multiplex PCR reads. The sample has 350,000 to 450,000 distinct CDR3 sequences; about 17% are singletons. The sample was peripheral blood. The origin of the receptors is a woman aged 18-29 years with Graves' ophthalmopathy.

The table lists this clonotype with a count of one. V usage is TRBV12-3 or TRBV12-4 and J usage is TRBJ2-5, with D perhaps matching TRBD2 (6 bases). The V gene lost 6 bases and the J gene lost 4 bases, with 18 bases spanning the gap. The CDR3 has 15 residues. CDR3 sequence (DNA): TGTGCCAGCAGCCACAATGTATGGGGAGGAGAGACCCAGTACTTC. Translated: CASSHNVWGGETQYF.

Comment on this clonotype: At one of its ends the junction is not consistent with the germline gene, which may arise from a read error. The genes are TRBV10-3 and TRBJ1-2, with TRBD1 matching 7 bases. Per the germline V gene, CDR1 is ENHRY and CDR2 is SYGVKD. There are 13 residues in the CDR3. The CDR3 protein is CAISGPGQATYDF. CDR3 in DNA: TGTGCCATCAGTGGCCCCGGACAGGCGACTTACGACTTC.

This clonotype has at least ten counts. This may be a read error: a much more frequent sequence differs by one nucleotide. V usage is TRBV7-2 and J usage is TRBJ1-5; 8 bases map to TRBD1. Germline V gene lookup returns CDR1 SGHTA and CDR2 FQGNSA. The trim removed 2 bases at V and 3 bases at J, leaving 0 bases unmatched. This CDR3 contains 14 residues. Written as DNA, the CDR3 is TGTGCCAGCAGCTTACAGGGGGCCAATCAGCCCCAGCATTTT. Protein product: CASSLQGANQPQHF.

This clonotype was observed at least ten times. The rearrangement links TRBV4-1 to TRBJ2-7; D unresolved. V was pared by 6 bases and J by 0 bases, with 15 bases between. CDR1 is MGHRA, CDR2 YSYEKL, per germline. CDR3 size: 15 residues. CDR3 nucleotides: TGCGCCAGCAGTCTCCGGGCCCCTAGCTCCTACGAGCAGTACTTC. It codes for CASSLRAPSSYEQYF.

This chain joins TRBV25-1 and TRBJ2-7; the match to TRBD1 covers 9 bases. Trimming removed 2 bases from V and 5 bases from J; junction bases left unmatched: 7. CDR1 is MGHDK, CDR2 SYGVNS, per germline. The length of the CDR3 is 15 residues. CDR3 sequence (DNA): TGTGCCAGCAGTGAAACCGGGACAGGGATAAACGAGCAGTACTTC. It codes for CASSETGTGINEQYF.

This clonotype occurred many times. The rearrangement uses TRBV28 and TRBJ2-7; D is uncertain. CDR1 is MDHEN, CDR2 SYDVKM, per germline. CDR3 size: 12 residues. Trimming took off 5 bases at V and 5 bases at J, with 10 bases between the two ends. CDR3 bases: TGTGCCAGCAGTCCGGCAGTGAACGAGCAGTACTTC. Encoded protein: CASSPAVNEQYF. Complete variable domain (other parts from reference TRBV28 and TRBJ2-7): DVKVTQSSRYLVKRTGEKVFLECVQDMDHENMFWYRQDPGLGLRLIYFSYDVKMKEKGDIPEGYSVSREKKERFSLILESASTNQTSMYLCASSPAVNEQYFGPGTRLTVT.

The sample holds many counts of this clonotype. CDR3 amino acids: CASSAKGLAGPHNEQFF. The CDR3 bases are TGTGCCAGCAGCGCTAAGGGACTAGCGGGACCCCACAATGAGCAGTTCTTC. The chain employs TRBV6-5 and TRBJ2-1, with 13 bases lining up with TRBD2. This CDR3 region has 17 residues. The ends lost 6 bases at V and 5 bases at J; junction bases unmatched: 10. The germline CDR1 and CDR2 sequences are MNHEY and SVGAGI.

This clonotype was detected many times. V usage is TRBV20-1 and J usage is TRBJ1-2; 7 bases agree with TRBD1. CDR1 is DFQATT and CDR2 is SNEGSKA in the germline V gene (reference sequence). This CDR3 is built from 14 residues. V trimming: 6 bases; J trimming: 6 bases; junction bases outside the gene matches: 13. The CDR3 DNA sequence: TGCAGTGCCCGCAGGACAGGCTTACCGAATGGCTACACCTTC. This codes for CSARRTGLPNGYTF.

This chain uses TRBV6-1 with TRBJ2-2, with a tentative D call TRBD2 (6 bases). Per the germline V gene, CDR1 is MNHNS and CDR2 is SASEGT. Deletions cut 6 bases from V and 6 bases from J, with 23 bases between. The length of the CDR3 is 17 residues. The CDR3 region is CASRKATGTFKSGELFF. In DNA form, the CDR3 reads TGTGCCAGCAGGAAAGCTACCGGGACTTTTAAGTCCGGGGAGCTGTTTTTT.

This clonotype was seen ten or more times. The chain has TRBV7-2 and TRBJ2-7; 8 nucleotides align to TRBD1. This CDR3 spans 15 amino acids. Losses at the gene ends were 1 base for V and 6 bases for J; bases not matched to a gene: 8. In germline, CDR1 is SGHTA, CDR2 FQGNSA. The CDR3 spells CASSLGVAGGSEQYF. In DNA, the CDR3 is TGTGCCAGCAGCTTAGGGGTGGCAGGGGGCAGCGAGCAGTACTTC.

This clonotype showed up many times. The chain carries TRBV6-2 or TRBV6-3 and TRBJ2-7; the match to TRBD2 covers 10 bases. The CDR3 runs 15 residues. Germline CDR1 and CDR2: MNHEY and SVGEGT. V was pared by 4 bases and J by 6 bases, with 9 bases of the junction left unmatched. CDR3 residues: CASSSRGLARTEQYF. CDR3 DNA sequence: TGTGCCAGCAGTTCCAGGGGACTAGCGCGTACCGAGCAGTACTTC.

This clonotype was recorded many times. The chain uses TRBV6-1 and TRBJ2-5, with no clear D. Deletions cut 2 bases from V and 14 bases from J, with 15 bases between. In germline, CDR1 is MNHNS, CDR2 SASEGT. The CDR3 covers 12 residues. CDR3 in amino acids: CASSEKPGPGYF. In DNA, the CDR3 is TGTGCCAGCAGTGAAAAGCCGGGTCCGGGTTACTTC.

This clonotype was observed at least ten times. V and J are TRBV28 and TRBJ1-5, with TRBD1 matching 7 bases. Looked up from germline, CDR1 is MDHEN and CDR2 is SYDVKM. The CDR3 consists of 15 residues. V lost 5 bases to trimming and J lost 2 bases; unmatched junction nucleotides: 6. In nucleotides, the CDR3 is TGTGCCAGCAGTATCAGGGGGAGTCGCAATCAGCCCCAGCATTTT. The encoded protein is CASSIRGSRNQPQHF.

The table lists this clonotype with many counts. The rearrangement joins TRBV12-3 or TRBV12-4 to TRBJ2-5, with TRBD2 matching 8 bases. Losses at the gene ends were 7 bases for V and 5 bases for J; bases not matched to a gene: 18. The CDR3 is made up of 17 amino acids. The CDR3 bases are TGTGCCAGCACCCACCGGGGGGGGGGGCTGACTGGGGAGACCCAGTACTTC. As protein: CASTHRGGGLTGETQYF.

The CDR3 here is CANRDSSFYEQYF. For the CDR3, the DNA is TGTGCCAACCGGGACAGCAGTTTCTACGAGCAGTACTTC. The V gene is TRBV27, the J gene TRBJ2-7, with 7 bases identical to TRBD1. The CDR3 contains 13 residues. CDR1 and CDR2 (germline): MNHEY, SMNVEV (reference sequence). J was trimmed by 3 bases and V by 10 bases; bases with no gene match: 9.

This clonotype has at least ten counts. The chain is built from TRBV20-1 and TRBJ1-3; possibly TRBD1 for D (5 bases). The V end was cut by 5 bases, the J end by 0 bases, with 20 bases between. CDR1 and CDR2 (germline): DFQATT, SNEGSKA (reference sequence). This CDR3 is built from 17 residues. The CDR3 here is CSAPRPGRGDSGNTIYF. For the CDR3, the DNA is TGCAGTGCTCCTCGCCCGGGACGGGGGGACTCTGGAAACACCATATATTTT.

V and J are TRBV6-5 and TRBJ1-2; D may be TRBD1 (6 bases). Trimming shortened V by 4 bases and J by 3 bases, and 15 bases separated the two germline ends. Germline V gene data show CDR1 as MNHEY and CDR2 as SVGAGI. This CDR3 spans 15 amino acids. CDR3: CASSSAGPGDYGYTF. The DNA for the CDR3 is TGTGCCAGCAGTTCCGCCGGCCCAGGGGACTATGGCTACACCTTC.

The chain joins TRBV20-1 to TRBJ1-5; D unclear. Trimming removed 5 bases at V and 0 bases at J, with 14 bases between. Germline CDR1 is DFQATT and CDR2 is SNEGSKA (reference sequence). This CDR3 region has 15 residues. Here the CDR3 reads CSAGKTRISNQPQHF. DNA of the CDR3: TGCAGTGCTGGTAAGACAAGAATTAGCAATCAGCCCCAGCATTTT.

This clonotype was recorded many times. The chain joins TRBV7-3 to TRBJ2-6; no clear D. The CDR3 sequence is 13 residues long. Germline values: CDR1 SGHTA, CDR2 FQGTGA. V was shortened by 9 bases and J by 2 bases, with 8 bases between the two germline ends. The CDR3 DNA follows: TGTGCCAGTCGTAACCCTGGGGCCAACGTCCTGACTTTC. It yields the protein CASRNPGANVLTF. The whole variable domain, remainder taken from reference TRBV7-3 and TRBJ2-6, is GAGVSQTPSNKVTEKGKYVELRCDPISGHTALYWYRQSLGQGPEFLIYFQGTGAADDSGLPNDRFFAVRPEGSVSTLKIQRTERGDSAVYLCASRNPGANVLTFGAGSRLTVL.

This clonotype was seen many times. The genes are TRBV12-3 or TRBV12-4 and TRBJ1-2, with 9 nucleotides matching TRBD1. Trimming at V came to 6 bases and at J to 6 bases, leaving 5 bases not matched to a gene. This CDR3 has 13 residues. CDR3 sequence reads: CASRDRGVDGYTF. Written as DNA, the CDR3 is TGTGCCAGCAGGGACAGGGGTGTTGATGGCTACACCTTC.

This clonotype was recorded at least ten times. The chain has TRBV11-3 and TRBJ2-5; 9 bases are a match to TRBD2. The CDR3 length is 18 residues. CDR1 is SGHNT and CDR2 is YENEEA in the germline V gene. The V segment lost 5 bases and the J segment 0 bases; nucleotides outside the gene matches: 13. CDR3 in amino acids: CASSPLTPSGTYQETQYF. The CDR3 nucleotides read TGTGCCAGCAGCCCACTTACTCCTAGCGGGACGTACCAAGAGACCCAGTACTTC.

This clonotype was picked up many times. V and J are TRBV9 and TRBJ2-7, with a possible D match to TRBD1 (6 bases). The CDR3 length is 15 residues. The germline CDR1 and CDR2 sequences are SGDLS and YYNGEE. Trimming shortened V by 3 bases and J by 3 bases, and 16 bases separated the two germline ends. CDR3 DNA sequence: TGTGCCAGCAGCGGGGGACACCAACCCTACTACGAGCAGTACTTC. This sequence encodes CASSGGHQPYYEQYF.

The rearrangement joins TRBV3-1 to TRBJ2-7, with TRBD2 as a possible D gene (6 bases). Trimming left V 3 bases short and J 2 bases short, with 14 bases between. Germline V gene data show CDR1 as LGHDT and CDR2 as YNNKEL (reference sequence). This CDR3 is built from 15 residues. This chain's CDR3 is CASSQGGPLAYEQYF. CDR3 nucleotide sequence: TGTGCCAGCAGCCAGGGGGGACCGCTCGCCTACGAGCAGTACTTC.

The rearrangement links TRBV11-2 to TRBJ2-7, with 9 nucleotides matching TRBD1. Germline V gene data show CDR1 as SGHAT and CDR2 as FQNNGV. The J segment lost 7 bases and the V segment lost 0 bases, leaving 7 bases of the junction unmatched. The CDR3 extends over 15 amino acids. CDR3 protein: CASSLDRTGTGEQYF. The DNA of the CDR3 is TGTGCCAGCAGCTTAGATCGCACCGGGACAGGGGAGCAGTACTTC.

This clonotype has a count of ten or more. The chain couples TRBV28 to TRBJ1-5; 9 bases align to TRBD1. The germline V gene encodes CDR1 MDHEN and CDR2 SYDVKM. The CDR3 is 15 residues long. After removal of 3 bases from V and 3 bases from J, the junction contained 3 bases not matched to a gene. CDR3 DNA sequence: TGTGCCAGCAGTTTTAACAGGGGGCTCAATCAGCCCCAGCATTTT. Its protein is CASSFNRGLNQPQHF.

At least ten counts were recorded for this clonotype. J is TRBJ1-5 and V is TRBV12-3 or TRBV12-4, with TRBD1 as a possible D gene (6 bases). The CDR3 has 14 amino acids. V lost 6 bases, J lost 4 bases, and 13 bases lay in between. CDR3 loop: CASRLSGANQPQHF. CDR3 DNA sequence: TGTGCCAGCAGGCTTTCGGGGGCGAATCAGCCCCAGCATTTT.